These T cell receptor beta chains were read from a single sample in a study of T cell changes during pregnancy in multiple sclerosis. The protocol was immunoSEQ multiplex PCR, while the TCRdb copy is restricted to in-frame clones and leaves out a portion. The sample records some 110,000 clones, around 90% being singletons. The source was peripheral blood, collected in the third trimester of pregnancy. The receptor source for this set is a female donor with multiple sclerosis, enrolled in a pregnancy study. CDR3s leave out the opening cysteine and the closing phenylalanine or tryptophan. Fields, in order: V gene, J gene, clone size, CDR3 protein. Size is stated for part of the rows, as once, few or many counts, or as a class when the clone is expanded.

v_call: TRBV19
j_call: TRBJ2-2
clone_size: -
cdr3_aa: ASTARGSTGGELF

v_call: TRBV18
j_call: TRBJ2-7
clone_size: -
cdr3_aa: ASSEQGAQISYEQY

v_call: TRBV15
j_call: TRBJ2-6
clone_size: -
cdr3_aa: ATSRGISGANVLT

v_call: TRBV28
j_call: TRBJ1-2
clone_size: -
cdr3_aa: ASSSLLMYGYT

v_call: TRBV7-2
j_call: TRBJ2-3
clone_size: -
cdr3_aa: ASSKPGQGITDTQY

v_call: TRBV9
j_call: TRBJ1-6
clone_size: -
cdr3_aa: ASSSQGSGEDSPLH

v_call: TRBV7-9
j_call: TRBJ2-6
clone_size: -
cdr3_aa: ASSLVISSGANVLT

v_call: TRBV19
j_call: TRBJ2-2
clone_size: -
cdr3_aa: ASTDRQFTGELF

v_call: TRBV7-2
j_call: TRBJ1-6
clone_size: -
cdr3_aa: ASSLAKGGHIVSPLH

v_call: TRBV6-6
j_call: TRBJ1-6
clone_size: -
cdr3_aa: ASSYGPNSPLH

v_call: TRBV7-9
j_call: TRBJ2-7
clone_size: once
cdr3_aa: ASSYLPGQGITEQY

v_call: TRBV2
j_call: TRBJ2-1
clone_size: -
cdr3_aa: ASSEGLAVDEQF

v_call: TRBV10-2
j_call: TRBJ1-2
clone_size: -
cdr3_aa: ASSAWGQGYT

v_call: TRBV5-5
j_call: TRBJ1-1
clone_size: -
cdr3_aa: ASSFQGNTEAF

v_call: TRBV28
j_call: TRBJ1-4
clone_size: -
cdr3_aa: ASSLYGKLNEKLF

v_call: TRBV2
j_call: TRBJ1-4
clone_size: few
cdr3_aa: ASRDTGGNEKLF

v_call: TRBV7-6
j_call: TRBJ2-2
clone_size: -
cdr3_aa: ASRQGVDTGELF

v_call: TRBV5-6
j_call: TRBJ1-5
clone_size: once
cdr3_aa: ASSLGGLVNQPQH

v_call: TRBV13
j_call: TRBJ2-7
clone_size: -
cdr3_aa: ASSIAGTGGGQY

v_call: TRBV9
j_call: TRBJ2-4
clone_size: -
cdr3_aa: ASSVGAGGLPC

v_call: TRBV9
j_call: TRBJ1-4
clone_size: -
cdr3_aa: ASSSRDRVYNEKLF

v_call: TRBV7-7
j_call: TRBJ2-7
clone_size: -
cdr3_aa: ASSPGQSYEQY

v_call: TRBV6-6
j_call: TRBJ1-5
clone_size: -
cdr3_aa: ASSSDRGQPQH

v_call: TRBV19
j_call: TRBJ1-1
clone_size: -
cdr3_aa: ASSIYGTDTEAF

v_call: TRBV10-3
j_call: TRBJ2-1
clone_size: -
cdr3_aa: AIKELPGDEQF

v_call: TRBV19
j_call: TRBJ1-5
clone_size: -
cdr3_aa: ASSIRRGRSNQPQH

v_call: TRBV28
j_call: TRBJ2-7
clone_size: -
cdr3_aa: ASSLLGPTYEQY

v_call: TRBV27
j_call: TRBJ2-1
clone_size: -
cdr3_aa: ASSLYIEEVDNEQF

v_call: TRBV15
j_call: TRBJ1-1
clone_size: -
cdr3_aa: ATSNGQVDTEAF

v_call: TRBV18
j_call: TRBJ2-7
clone_size: -
cdr3_aa: ASSPQGYDEQY

v_call: TRBV7-9
j_call: TRBJ2-5
clone_size: -
cdr3_aa: ASSAMGLGQETQY

v_call: TRBV7-3
j_call: TRBJ2-5
clone_size: -
cdr3_aa: ASSPRLAGRETQY

v_call: TRBV4-1
j_call: TRBJ1-2
clone_size: -
cdr3_aa: ASSQVQGKDYGYT

v_call: TRBV6-4
j_call: TRBJ1-1
clone_size: -
cdr3_aa: ASRMAGTPMNTEAF

v_call: TRBV9
j_call: TRBJ2-5
clone_size: -
cdr3_aa: ASSVQQEEGETQY

v_call: TRBV6-1
j_call: TRBJ1-2
clone_size: -
cdr3_aa: ASKATGTNSYGYT

v_call: TRBV6-5
j_call: TRBJ2-7
clone_size: -
cdr3_aa: ASSYSVMSIPYEQY

v_call: TRBV5-6
j_call: TRBJ2-6
clone_size: -
cdr3_aa: ASSLVGVAGGGANVLT

v_call: TRBV15
j_call: TRBJ1-2
clone_size: -
cdr3_aa: ATSREGQGASGYT

v_call: TRBV5-1
j_call: TRBJ2-7
clone_size: -
cdr3_aa: ASSLEGAEQY